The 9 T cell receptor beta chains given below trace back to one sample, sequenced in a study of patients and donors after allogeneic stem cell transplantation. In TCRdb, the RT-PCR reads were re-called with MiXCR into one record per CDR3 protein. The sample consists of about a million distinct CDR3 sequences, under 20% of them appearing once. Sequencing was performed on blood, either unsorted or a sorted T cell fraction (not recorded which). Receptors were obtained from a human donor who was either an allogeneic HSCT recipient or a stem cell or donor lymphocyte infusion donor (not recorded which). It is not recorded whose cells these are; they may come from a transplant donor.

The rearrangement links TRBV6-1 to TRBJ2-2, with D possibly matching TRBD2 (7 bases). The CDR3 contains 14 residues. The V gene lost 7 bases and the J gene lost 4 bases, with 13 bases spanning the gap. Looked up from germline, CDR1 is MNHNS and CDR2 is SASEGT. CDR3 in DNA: TGTGCCAGCAAAGGGGGGGGCGGCACCGGGGAGCTGTTTTTT. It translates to CASKGGGGTGELFF.

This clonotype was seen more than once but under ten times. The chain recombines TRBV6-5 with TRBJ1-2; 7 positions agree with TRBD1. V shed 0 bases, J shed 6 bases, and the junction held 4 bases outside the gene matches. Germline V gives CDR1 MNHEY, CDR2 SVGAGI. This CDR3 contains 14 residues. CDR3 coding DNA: TGTGCCAGCAGTTACTCCGGGACAGAAAATGGCTACACCTTC. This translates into CASSYSGTENGYTF.

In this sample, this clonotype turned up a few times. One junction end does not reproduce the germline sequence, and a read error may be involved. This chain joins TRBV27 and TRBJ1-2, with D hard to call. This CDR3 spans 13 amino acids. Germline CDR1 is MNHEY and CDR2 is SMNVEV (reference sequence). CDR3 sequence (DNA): TGTGCCAGCAGTTTTGGCCCTAACTCTGGCTACACCTTC. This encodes CASSFGPNSGYTF.

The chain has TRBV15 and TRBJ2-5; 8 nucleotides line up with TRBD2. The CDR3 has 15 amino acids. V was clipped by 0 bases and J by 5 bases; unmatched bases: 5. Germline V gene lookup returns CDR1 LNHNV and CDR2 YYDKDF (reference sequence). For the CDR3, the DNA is TGTGCCACCAGCAGAGATCGCGGGGGGATGGAGACCCAGTACTTC. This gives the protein CATSRDRGGMETQYF. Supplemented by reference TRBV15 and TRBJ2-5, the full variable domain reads DAMVIQNPRYQVTQFGKPVTLSCSQTLNHNVMYWYQQKSSQAPKLLFHYYDKDFNNEADTPDNFQSRRPNTSFCFLDIRSPGLGDTAMYLCATSRDRGGMETQYFGPGTRLLVL.

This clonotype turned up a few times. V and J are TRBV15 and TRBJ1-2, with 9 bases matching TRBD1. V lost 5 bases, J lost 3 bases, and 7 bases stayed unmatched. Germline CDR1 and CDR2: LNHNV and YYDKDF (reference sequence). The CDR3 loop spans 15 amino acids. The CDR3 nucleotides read TGTGCCACCAGCGAGCCGGGACAGGGCTACTATGGCTACACCTTC. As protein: CATSEPGQGYYGYTF. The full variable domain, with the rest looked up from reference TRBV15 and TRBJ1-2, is DAMVIQNPRYQVTQFGKPVTLSCSQTLNHNVMYWYQQKSSQAPKLLFHYYDKDFNNEADTPDNFQSRRPNTSFCFLDIRSPGLGDTAMYLCATSEPGQGYYGYTFGSGTRLTVV.

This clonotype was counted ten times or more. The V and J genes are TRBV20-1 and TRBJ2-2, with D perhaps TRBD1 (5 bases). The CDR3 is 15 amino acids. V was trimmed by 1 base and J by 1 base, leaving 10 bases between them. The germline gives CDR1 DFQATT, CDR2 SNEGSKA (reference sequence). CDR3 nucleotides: TGCAGTGCTAGAGTGAAGGGGATGAACACCGGGGAGCTGTTTTTT. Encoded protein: CSARVKGMNTGELFF.

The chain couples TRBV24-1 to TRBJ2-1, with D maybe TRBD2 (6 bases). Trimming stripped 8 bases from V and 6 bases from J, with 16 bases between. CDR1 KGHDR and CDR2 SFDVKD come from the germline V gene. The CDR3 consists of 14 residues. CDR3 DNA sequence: TGTGCCACCACTTCCGGGACTGGACTCAATGAGCAGTTCTTC. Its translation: CATTSGTGLNEQFF.

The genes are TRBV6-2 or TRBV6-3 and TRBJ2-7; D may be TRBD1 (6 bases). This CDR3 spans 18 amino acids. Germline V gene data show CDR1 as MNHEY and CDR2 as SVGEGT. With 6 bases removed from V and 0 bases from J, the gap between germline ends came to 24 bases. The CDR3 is CASSPVAGALTLSYEQYF. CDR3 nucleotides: TGTGCCAGCAGCCCCGTGGCAGGGGCCCTAACACTCTCCTACGAGCAGTACTTC.

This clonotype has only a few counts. The CDR3 loop reads CASSSRGPGQGADTQYF. The CDR3 DNA reads as TGTGCCAGCAGCTCCCGTGGTCCGGGACAGGGGGCTGATACGCAGTATTTT. This rearrangement joins TRBV6-1 to TRBJ2-3; TRBD1 aligns across 12 bases. CDR3 length equals 17 residues. Looked up from germline, CDR1 is MNHNS and CDR2 is SASEGT. J gave up 6 bases and V 6 bases, and 13 bases lay outside the gene matches.